Presented here are 25 T cell receptor beta chains from one specimen sequenced in a study of blood T cell repertoires in COVID-19. Libraries were prepared by immunoSEQ multiplex PCR; TCRdb keeps only in-frame clonotypes and omits some of them. The sample records about 75,000 clones, 79% being singletons. The sample comprised peripheral blood. The receptors originated from a woman aged 80 or over with active or convalescent COVID-19.

This rearrangement joins TRBV7-8 to TRBJ1-6; D uncertain. In germline, CDR1 is SGHVS, CDR2 FQNEAQ. The CDR3 is made up of 14 amino acids. Trimming shortened V by 5 bases and J by 5 bases, and 10 bases separated the two germline ends. For the CDR3, the DNA is TGTGCCAGCAGCCGATACGGGGATAATTCACCCCTCCACTTT. It is translated as CASSRYGDNSPLHF.

In its sample, this clone was seen a few times. V gene TRBV5-5 combines with J gene TRBJ2-7, with 7 bases that match TRBD2. Germline assignment: CDR1 SGHKS and CDR2 YYEKEE (reference sequence). CDR3 length: 14 residues. V shed 2 bases, J shed 3 bases, and the junction held 5 bases outside the gene matches. CDR3 in DNA: TGTGCCAGCAGCTTTGGCGGGGGAATCTACGAGCAGTACTTC. Its protein product is CASSFGGGIYEQYF.

The rearrangement uses TRBV7-8 and TRBJ2-1; TRBD2 aligns across 7 bases. This CDR3 comprises 16 residues. Looked up from germline, CDR1 is SGHVS and CDR2 is FQNEAQ. V lost 7 bases, J lost 1 base, and 10 bases stayed unmatched. The CDR3 nucleotides are TGTGCCAGCATGGTGGGAGGGCGTGGGTCCTACAATGAGCAGTTCTTC. It specifies CASMVGGRGSYNEQFF.

The J gene is TRBJ1-4, the V gene TRBV7-9, with 11 bases lining up with TRBD1. After removal of 2 bases from V and 4 bases from J, the junction contained 9 bases not matched to a gene. CDR1 and CDR2 from the germline V gene are SEHNR and FQNEAQ (reference sequence). The CDR3 sequence is 18 residues long. The DNA of the CDR3 is TGTGCCAGCAGCTTAAAGGCTCGCGGGACAGGGGGTAATGAAAAACTGTTTTTT. Its protein is CASSLKARGTGGNEKLFF.

This clone is a singleton in its sample. CDR3 in amino acids: CASSLSQDYYYNEQFF. CDR3 nucleotides: TGTGCCAGCTCACTCAGTCAGGACTACTACTACAATGAGCAGTTCTTC. The chain carries TRBV18 and TRBJ2-1; weak D call: TRBD2 (6 bases). Germline values: CDR1 KGHSH, CDR2 LQKENI. The CDR3 sequence is 16 residues long. V was cut by 4 bases and J by 3 bases, with 16 bases left in between. Looking up the rest from reference TRBV18 and TRBJ2-1 gives the full variable domain: NAGVMQNPRHLVRRRGQEARLRCSPMKGHSHVYWYRQLPEEGLKFMVYLQKENIIDESGMPKERFSAEFPKEGPSILRIQQVVRGDSAAYFCASSLSQDYYYNEQFFGPGTRLTVL.

The rearrangement uses TRBV5-1 and TRBJ2-7; 9 bases map to TRBD1. V shed 4 bases and J 1 base; nucleotides not matched to a gene: 21. CDR1 and CDR2 from the germline V gene are SGHRS and YFSETQ. The CDR3 runs to 20 residues. The CDR3 sequence: CASSAKQTGQGRGRSYEQYF. The CDR3 DNA is TGCGCCAGCAGCGCCAAGCAAACTGGACAGGGGCGGGGAAGGTCCTACGAGCAGTACTTC.

CDR3 sequence: CASSDIRGRNNSPLHF. In DNA form, the CDR3 reads TGTGCCAGCAGTGACATCAGGGGGCGAAACAATTCACCCCTCCACTTT. The gene calls are TRBV6-2 or TRBV6-3 and TRBJ1-6; the match to TRBD1 covers 8 bases. The CDR3 is made up of 16 amino acids. V shed 5 bases and J 7 bases; nucleotides not matched to a gene: 10. Germline V gene lookup returns CDR1 MNHEY and CDR2 SVGEGT.

The chain joins TRBV5-1 to TRBJ1-1; 7 nucleotides match TRBD1. CDR1 is SGHRS, CDR2 YFSETQ, per germline. The CDR3 runs to 15 residues. The junction had 6 bases not matched to a gene; V was cut back by 3 bases and J by 1 base. The CDR3 is CASSWMAGGNTEAFF. In DNA, the CDR3 is TGCGCCAGCAGCTGGATGGCAGGGGGGAACACTGAAGCTTTCTTT.

The gene calls are TRBV5-6 and TRBJ2-3; TRBD2 aligns across 8 bases. V shed 4 bases, J shed 2 bases, and the junction held 3 bases outside the gene matches. CDR1 is SGHDT and CDR2 is YYEEEE in the germline V gene. The CDR3 has 14 residues. The CDR3 bases are TGTGCCAGCAGCGCGGGGGGAAACACAGATACGCAGTATTTT. Translating it yields CASSAGGNTDTQYF. The full variable domain, its missing parts supplied by reference TRBV5-6 and TRBJ2-3, is DAGVTQSPTHLIKTRGQQVTLRCSPKSGHDTVSWYQQALGQGPQFIFQYYEEEERQRGNFPDRFSGHQFPNYSSELNVNALLLGDSALYLCASSAGGNTDTQYFGPGTRLTVL.

V usage is TRBV29-1 and J usage is TRBJ2-2, with 8 bases that match TRBD1. CDR1 is SQVTM, CDR2 ANQGSEA, per germline. CDR3 length equals 13 residues. Germline trimming cut 3 bases from V and 4 bases from J; bases unmatched to any gene: 1. The chain's CDR3 is CSVDRGPTGELFF. CDR3 DNA: TGCAGCGTTGACAGGGGGCCCACCGGGGAGCTGTTTTTT.

The chain recombines TRBV12-3 or TRBV12-4 with TRBJ2-7; perhaps TRBD1 as D (5 bases). This CDR3 comprises 12 residues. Trimming cost V 5 bases and J 4 bases, with 9 bases left between them. The CDR3 coding sequence is TGTGCCAGCAGTCATCAGGGTTACGAGCAGTACTTC. It specifies CASSHQGYEQYF.

The CDR3 here is CASSLGRGWETQYF. The CDR3 DNA sequence: TGTGCCAGCAGCTTAGGCCGGGGGTGGGAGACCCAGTACTTC. The chain couples TRBV7-2 to TRBJ2-5; tentatively, D is TRBD2 (6 bases). The CDR3 is made up of 14 amino acids. CDR1 and CDR2 (germline): SGHTA, FQGNSA. Trimming stripped 1 base from V and 5 bases from J, with 11 bases between.

The J gene is TRBJ1-2, the V gene TRBV18; TRBD1 agrees at 8 bases. V shed 3 bases and J 6 bases; nucleotides not matched to a gene: 3. The CDR3 is 13 residues long. CDR1 is KGHSH and CDR2 is LQKENI in the germline V gene. CDR3 sequence reads: CASSPMTGDGYTF. Here the CDR3 DNA reads TGTGCCAGCTCACCCATGACAGGGGATGGCTACACCTTC. The whole variable domain, remainder taken from reference TRBV18 and TRBJ1-2, is NAGVMQNPRHLVRRRGQEARLRCSPMKGHSHVYWYRQLPEEGLKFMVYLQKENIIDESGMPKERFSAEFPKEGPSILRIQQVVRGDSAAYFCASSPMTGDGYTFGSGTRLTVV.

The rearrangement links TRBV2 to TRBJ1-2; perhaps TRBD1 as D (5 bases). The CDR3 has 14 amino acids. Germline lookup yields CDR1 SNHLY and CDR2 FYNNEI. Trimming took off 6 bases at V and 3 bases at J, with 14 bases between the two ends. The CDR3 bases are TGTGCCAGCAGACAGGACGAAAGGGACTATGGCTACACCTTC. It is translated as CASRQDERDYGYTF.

This chain joins TRBV27 and TRBJ1-2, with 8 bases lining up with TRBD1. With 5 bases clipped from V and 4 bases from J, the junction kept 3 bases outside the gene matches. Germline V CDR1 and CDR2: MNHEY, SMNVEV (reference sequence). This CDR3 region has 13 residues. The CDR3 region has the DNA TGTGCCAGCAGTCGTACAGGGGGCTATGGCTACACCTTC. Its translation: CASSRTGGYGYTF.

The gene calls are TRBV28 and TRBJ2-2; TRBD2 matches at 8 bases. This CDR3 has 16 amino acids. Germline V gene sequence: CDR1 MDHEN, CDR2 SYDVKM. Unmatched junction bases numbered 8, after V lost 4 bases and J lost 4 bases. In nucleotides, the CDR3 is TGTGCCAGCAGTTCCCCTGCGGGGGGTCGCACCGGGGAGCTGTTTTTT. Protein sequence: CASSSPAGGRTGELFF.

The CDR3: CASSHTGLAPVEQFF. CDR3 sequence (DNA): TGTGCCAGCAGCCATACAGGACTAGCTCCCGTGGAGCAGTTCTTC. The chain combines TRBV7-3 with TRBJ2-1, with 8 bases that match TRBD2. The V gene's germline CDR1 is SGHTA and CDR2 FQGTGA. Unmatched junction bases numbered 13, after V lost 5 bases and J lost 10 bases. The CDR3 totals 15 residues. The full variable domain, its missing parts supplied by reference TRBV7-3 and TRBJ2-1, is GAGVSQTPSNKVTEKGKYVELRCDPISGHTALYWYRQSLGQGPEFLIYFQGTGAADDSGLPNDRFFAVRPEGSVSTLKIQRTERGDSAVYLCASSHTGLAPVEQFFGPGTRLTVL.

This chain joins TRBV7-2 and TRBJ1-4, with TRBD1 identical over 9 bases. J lost 2 bases, V lost 5 bases, and 6 bases had no gene match. The germline V gene has CDR1 SGHTA and CDR2 FQGNSA. The CDR3 has 16 amino acids. CDR3 protein: CASSGTGSATNEKLFF. The CDR3 DNA is TGTGCCAGCAGCGGGACAGGGAGTGCGACTAATGAAAAACTGTTTTTT.

This clone was observed a single time. The chain couples TRBV28 to TRBJ2-7, with 13 bases aligning to TRBD2. The ends lost 6 bases at V and 6 bases at J; junction bases unmatched: 8. The CDR3 loop spans 15 amino acids. Per the germline V gene, CDR1 is MDHEN and CDR2 is SYDVKM. CDR3 amino acids: CASRMPGLAGSEQYF. The CDR3 DNA sequence: TGTGCCAGCAGAATGCCGGGACTAGCGGGAAGCGAGCAGTACTTC.

The chain couples TRBV27 to TRBJ2-3; 7 bases match TRBD2. CDR3 length: 12 residues. J was trimmed by 4 bases and V by 6 bases; bases with no gene match: 1. In germline, CDR1 is MNHEY, CDR2 SMNVEV (reference sequence). The CDR3 nucleotides are TGTGCCAGCAGACGGGAGGCAGATACGCAGTATTTT. This encodes CASRREADTQYF.

J is TRBJ1-5 and V is TRBV20-1, with 12 bases fitting TRBD1. This CDR3 region has 17 residues. The germline V gene has CDR1 DFQATT and CDR2 SNEGSKA (reference sequence). Unmatched junction bases numbered 15, after V lost 6 bases and J lost 6 bases. CDR3 residues: CSASVGTGGGKSQPQHF. The CDR3 region has the DNA TGCAGTGCCAGTGTTGGGACAGGGGGCGGGAAGAGTCAGCCCCAGCATTTT.

This chain links TRBV4-1 with TRBJ2-5; TRBD2 matches 10 bases. The germline V gene encodes CDR1 MGHRA and CDR2 YSYEKL. J gave up 5 bases and V 1 base, and 10 bases lay outside the gene matches. The CDR3 covers 17 residues. Here the CDR3 DNA reads TGCGCCAGCAGCCAAGTCTTTAGCGGGAGGTTTGGGGAGACCCAGTACTTC. Translated, it gives CASSQVFSGRFGETQYF.

CDR3 loop: CASSRDRVNYGYTF. The CDR3 nucleotides are TGTGCCAGCAGCAGAGACAGGGTAAACTATGGCTACACCTTC. The chain uses TRBV21-1 and TRBJ1-2; the table assigns TRBD1, which was not confirmed against the DNA. TRBV21-1 constitutes a pseudogene. The CDR3 loop spans 14 amino acids.

This clone has just a few counts. V and J are TRBV5-1 and TRBJ2-1; no definite D call. The V end was cut by 4 bases, the J end by 11 bases, with 16 bases between. Per the germline V gene, CDR1 is SGHRS and CDR2 is YFSETQ. The CDR3 runs to 13 residues. The CDR3: CASSPIPQAQQFF. As DNA, the CDR3 is TGCGCCAGCAGCCCGATACCGCAGGCTCAGCAGTTCTTC. The variable domain in full, completed from reference TRBV5-1 and TRBJ2-1, reads KAGVTQTPRYLIKTRGQQVTLSCSPISGHRSVSWYQQTPGQGLQFLFEYFSETQRNKGNFPGRFSGRQFSNSRSEMNVSTLELGDSALYLCASSPIPQAQQFFGPGTRLTVL.

This rearrangement joins TRBV3-1 (or the pseudogene TRBV3-2) to TRBJ2-3, with TRBD2 identical over 8 bases. V shed 2 bases and J 6 bases; nucleotides not matched to a gene: 7. The germline CDR1 and CDR2 sequences are LGHDT and YNNKEL (reference sequence). The CDR3 covers 15 residues. Here the CDR3 reads CASSQWVAGLDTQYF. CDR3 coding DNA: TGTGCCAGCAGCCAATGGGTAGCGGGGTTGGATACGCAGTATTTT.